This passage covers 9 T cell receptor beta chains from one sample sequenced in a study of shared clonotypes between healthy human individuals. Repertoires were generated with immunoSEQ multiplex PCR, while TCRdb's copy carries only in-frame clones and drops some. Of about 2.4 million clones listed, 80% to 95% were seen once; the top ten hold 0.36%. Sequenced input: naive CD4+ T cells from PBMCs. Subset: CD45RA+ positively selected. The receptors here all came from a man between 18 and 35 years old in good health. Some clones in this sample may be carry-over from other donors' samples.

The V call is TRBV2, the J call TRBJ2-7; tentative D call: TRBD1 (5 bases). The CDR3 is made up of 14 amino acids. CDR1 is SNHLY and CDR2 is FYNNEI in the germline V gene. Trimming shortened V by 4 bases and J by 5 bases, and 15 bases separated the two germline ends. CDR3 loop: CASSVGRDAHEQYF. CDR3 nucleotides: TGTGCCAGCAGTGTGGGCAGGGATGCCCACGAGCAGTACTTC.

V gene TRBV29-1 combines with J gene TRBJ2-2, with a possible D match to TRBD1 (7 bases). The germline V and J ends were trimmed by 4 bases and 6 bases, with 12 bases remaining between them. CDR3 length equals 13 residues. Germline loops: CDR1 SQVTM, CDR2 ANQGSEA. In DNA form, the CDR3 reads TGCAGCGTTGGGAGGGACAGCGCCGGGGAGCTGTTTTTT. This sequence encodes CSVGRDSAGELFF.

This clone was seen only a few times. Other DNA variants within this sample encode the same CDR3. The chain joins TRBV11-2 to TRBJ2-1; D is undetermined. Trimming removed 1 base from V and 0 bases from J, with 4 bases in between. The CDR3 totals 14 residues. From germline, CDR1 is SGHAT and CDR2 FQNNGV. The CDR3 region has the DNA TGTGCCAGCAGCTTAGTGAGCTCCTACAATGAGCAGTTCTTC. This gives the protein CASSLVSSYNEQFF.

The V and J genes are TRBV7-9 and TRBJ1-1; 10 bases map to TRBD1. The CDR3 is 15 amino acids. V was clipped by 1 base and J by 2 bases; unmatched bases: 1. Germline V lookup: CDR1 SEHNR, CDR2 FQNEAQ (reference sequence). DNA for the CDR3: TGTGCCAGCAGCTTAGGGACAGGGGGAAACACTGAAGCTTTCTTT. Translating gives CASSLGTGGNTEAFF.

This chain links TRBV4-1 with TRBJ2-1; D is undetermined. With 1 base removed from V and 8 bases from J, the gap between germline ends came to 18 bases. Germline V CDR1 and CDR2: MGHRA, YSYEKL. CDR3 length: 16 residues. CDR3 region: CASSQGIRNNIYEQFF. DNA for the CDR3: TGCGCCAGCAGCCAAGGAATACGAAATAATATTTATGAGCAGTTCTTC.

The gene calls are TRBV15 and TRBJ1-1, with no clear D. The CDR3 sequence is 14 residues long. In germline, CDR1 is LNHNV, CDR2 YYDKDF (reference sequence). The V end was cut by 3 bases, the J end by 1 base, with 9 bases between. The CDR3 sequence is CATSSSGRNTEAFF. The CDR3 DNA reads TGTGCCACCAGCAGCTCCGGACGGAACACTGAAGCTTTCTTT.

This chain links TRBV9 with TRBJ2-1, with 11 nucleotides matching TRBD2. The V segment lost 6 bases and the J segment 7 bases; nucleotides outside the gene matches: 6. CDR3 size: 14 residues. Germline CDR1 reads SGDLS; CDR2 reads YYNGEE. CDR3 sequence (DNA): TGTGCCAGCACAGTAGCGGGAGGGGAGAATGAGCAGTTCTTC. Translated: CASTVAGGENEQFF.

The chain combines TRBV11-2 with TRBJ2-1; D possibly corresponds to TRBD2 (5 bases). Germline assignment: CDR1 SGHAT and CDR2 FQNNGV. The CDR3 runs 14 residues. Trimming shortened V by 1 base and J by 2 bases, and 6 bases separated the two germline ends. CDR3 loop: CASSLASPYNEQFF. The CDR3 nucleotides are TGTGCCAGCAGCTTAGCTAGCCCCTACAATGAGCAGTTCTTC.

V gene TRBV28 combines with J gene TRBJ2-3; D perhaps matches TRBD1 (6 bases). V lost 8 bases and J 0 bases, leaving 9 bases between the germline ends. The germline V gene encodes CDR1 MDHEN and CDR2 SYDVKM. The CDR3 has 13 amino acids. The CDR3 spells CASGDISTDTQYF. CDR3 DNA: TGTGCCAGCGGGGACATCAGCACAGATACGCAGTATTTT.